The 9 T cell receptor beta chains below all came from one sample that was sequenced in a study of cytomegalovirus exposure and HLA in healthy donors. Libraries were prepared by immunoSEQ multiplex PCR; TCRdb keeps only in-frame clonotypes and omits some of them. The sample lists under 250,000 clones, roughly 80% occurring once. The sequenced sample consisted of PBMCs. Source of these receptors: a woman between 18 and 30 years old in good health and CMV-seronegative.

The chain has TRBV14 and TRBJ2-3; 12 nucleotides line up with TRBD2. The V and J ends lost 2 bases and 0 bases, in that order; junction bases with no gene match: 6. CDR3 size: 18 residues. Germline CDR1 is SGHDN and CDR2 is FVKESK. The CDR3 sequence: CASSQPSGRALSTDTQYF. The DNA of the CDR3 is TGTGCCAGCAGCCAACCTAGCGGGAGGGCCTTAAGCACAGATACGCAGTATTTT.

The rearrangement joins TRBV27 to TRBJ2-1; D possibly corresponds to TRBD2 (6 bases). The CDR3 totals 14 residues. V gave up 4 bases and J gave up 8 bases, with 15 bases separating them. Germline lookup yields CDR1 MNHEY and CDR2 SMNVEV (reference sequence). Here the CDR3 reads CASSWDFLGDEQFF. The DNA of the CDR3 is TGTGCCAGCAGTTGGGACTTCTTAGGGGATGAGCAGTTCTTC.

The chain employs TRBV5-1 and TRBJ2-1; TRBD2 agrees at 13 bases. CDR1 and CDR2 (germline): SGHRS, YFSETQ. The junction had 7 bases not matched to a gene; V was cut back by 3 bases and J by 10 bases. CDR3 length equals 15 residues. In DNA, the CDR3 is TGCGCCAGCAGCTGGACTAGCGGGAGCCCGTCCGAGCAGTTCTTC. This codes for CASSWTSGSPSEQFF.

The J gene is TRBJ2-7, the V gene TRBV7-2; TRBD1 matches at 11 bases. Per the germline V gene, CDR1 is SGHTA and CDR2 is FQGNSA. This CDR3 has 15 amino acids. Germline trimming cut 5 bases from V and 4 bases from J; bases unmatched to any gene: 7. The CDR3 is CASSLRTGGMYEQYF. The CDR3 DNA follows: TGTGCCAGCAGCCTAAGGACAGGGGGCATGTACGAGCAGTACTTC.

The gene calls are TRBV7-8 and TRBJ2-3, with 9 bases matching TRBD2. The CDR3 is made up of 16 amino acids. From germline, CDR1 is SGHVS and CDR2 FQNEAQ. J gave up 5 bases and V 3 bases, and 9 bases lay outside the gene matches. The CDR3 loop reads CASSFYAGRGGDTQYF. Here the CDR3 DNA reads TGTGCCAGCAGCTTTTATGCGGGGCGGGGGGGAGATACGCAGTATTTT.

The chain combines TRBV5-1 with TRBJ2-1, with 10 bases identical to TRBD2. Per germline, CDR1 SGHRS and CDR2 YFSETQ. V dropped 3 bases and J dropped 8; count of bases not matched to a gene: 11. The CDR3 consists of 16 residues. The CDR3, as DNA: TGCGCCAGCAGCTCGGGGGGGACTAGCGTGGGCCATGAGCAGTTCTTC. Encoded protein: CASSSGGTSVGHEQFF.

The J gene is TRBJ1-2, the V gene TRBV11-2; 9 bases agree with TRBD1. The germline CDR1 and CDR2 sequences are SGHAT and FQNNGV. CDR3 length: 15 amino acids. The V gene end was trimmed by 4 bases and the J gene end by 2 bases; junction bases not matched to a gene: 5. The chain's CDR3 is CASSSMTGGNYGYTF. CDR3 coding DNA: TGTGCCAGCAGCTCAATGACAGGGGGAAACTATGGCTACACCTTC.

The V and J genes are TRBV14 and TRBJ1-1, with D unresolved. The germline V gene has CDR1 SGHDN and CDR2 FVKESK. With 0 bases removed from V and 11 bases from J, the gap between germline ends came to 16 bases. CDR3 length: 14 residues. The DNA of the CDR3 is TGTGCCAGCAGCCAAGATCTTCGGGCAGGCTGGGCTTTCTTT. It specifies CASSQDLRAGWAFF.

The chain is built from TRBV5-4 and TRBJ2-7; 14 bases are shared with TRBD2. CDR1 is SGHNT, CDR2 YYREEE, per germline (reference sequence). Losses at the gene ends were 4 bases for V and 5 bases for J; bases not matched to a gene: 2. This CDR3 is built from 14 residues. DNA for the CDR3: TGTGCCAGCAGCCTGGGACTAGCGGGGGACGAGCAGTACTTC. It is translated as CASSLGLAGDEQYF.